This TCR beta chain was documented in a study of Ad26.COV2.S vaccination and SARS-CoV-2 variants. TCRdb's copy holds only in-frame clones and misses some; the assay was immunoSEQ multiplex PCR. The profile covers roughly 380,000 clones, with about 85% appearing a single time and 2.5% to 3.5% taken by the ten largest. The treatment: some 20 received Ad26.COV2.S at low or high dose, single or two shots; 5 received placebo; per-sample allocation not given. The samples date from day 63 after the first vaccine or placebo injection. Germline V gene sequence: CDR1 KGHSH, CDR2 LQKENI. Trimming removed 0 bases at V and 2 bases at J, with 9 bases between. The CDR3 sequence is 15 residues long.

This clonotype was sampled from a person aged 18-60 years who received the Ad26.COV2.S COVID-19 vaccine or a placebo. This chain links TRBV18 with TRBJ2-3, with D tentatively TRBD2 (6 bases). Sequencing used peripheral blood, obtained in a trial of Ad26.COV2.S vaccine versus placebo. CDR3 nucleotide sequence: TGTGCCAGCTCACCACCGGCGGGGAACACAGATACGCAGTATTTT. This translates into CASSPPAGNTDTQYF.